A single sample gave rise to the 22 T cell receptor beta chains below, sequenced in a study of T cells in Graves' hyperthyroidism and ophthalmopathy. RNA transcripts served as the template for amplifying TCR beta CDR3 regions. Using the HTBI primer set, a first-round RT-PCR was run on the TCR CDR3. MiXCR, applied by TCRdb to the multiplex PCR reads, yields one record per CDR3 protein. The sample shows about 480,000 distinct CDR3 sequences, roughly an eighth of them seen only once. The sample was blood. All receptors come from a woman aged 18-29 years with Graves' hyperthyroidism.

Ten or more counts support this clonotype. The chain combines TRBV12-3 or TRBV12-4 with TRBJ2-2, with D possibly being TRBD1 (6 bases). V lost 6 bases and J lost 3, with 11 bases in between. The CDR3 has 14 amino acids. Written as DNA, the CDR3 is TGTGCCAGCAGCCCGGACAGCTACACCGGGGAGCTGTTTTTT. Amino acids: CASSPDSYTGELFF.

This clonotype was recorded at least ten times. The V gene is TRBV7-9, the J gene TRBJ2-3, with D perhaps TRBD1 (6 bases). This CDR3 is 15 amino acids long. V lost 3 bases, J lost 4 bases, and 14 bases lay in between. Germline V lookup: CDR1 SEHNR, CDR2 FQNEAQ (reference sequence). For the CDR3, the DNA is TGTGCCAGCAGCTTGGTGGGGGCTCCCCCAGATACGCAGTATTTT. This translates into CASSLVGAPPDTQYF.

In this sample, this clonotype turned up once. One end of the junction fails to match germline, which may point to a read error. The V call is TRBV4-2, the J call TRBJ1-5; D is unclear. CDR1 is LGHNA and CDR2 is YNFKEQ in the germline V gene. The CDR3 has 13 residues. CDR3 DNA: TGTGCCAGCAGCCAAGCGCTGAATCAGTCCCAGCATTTT. Residues: CASSQALNQSQHF.

This clonotype was detected ten times or more. The chain recombines TRBV6-1 with TRBJ2-5; the match to TRBD1 covers 9 bases. CDR3 length: 16 residues. V dropped 5 bases and J dropped 6; count of bases not matched to a gene: 13. Germline loops: CDR1 MNHNS, CDR2 SASEGT. The chain's CDR3 is CASSYDGTGTLKTQYF. The CDR3 nucleotides are TGTGCCAGCAGTTACGATGGGACAGGGACGTTGAAGACCCAGTACTTC.

This clonotype was recorded at least ten times. The gene calls are TRBV9 and TRBJ2-2, with D perhaps given as TRBD1 or TRBD2 (5 bases each). The V end was cut by 6 bases, the J end by 1 base, with 10 bases between. Germline lookup yields CDR1 SGDLS and CDR2 YYNGEE. The CDR3 runs 14 residues. The CDR3 DNA is TGTGCCAGCAAGGGACCCCTGAACACCGGGGAGCTGTTTTTT. It codes for CASKGPLNTGELFF.

This clonotype has a handful of counts. This chain joins TRBV25-1 and TRBJ1-4, with a weak D call TRBD1 (5 bases). Trimming removed 6 bases at V and 8 bases at J, with 13 bases between. CDR3 length: 13 residues. The germline V gene has CDR1 MGHDK and CDR2 SYGVNS. The DNA of the CDR3 is TGTGCCAGCAGAGGCAGGGCGGGGGAAAAACTGTTTTTT. Its protein product is CASRGRAGEKLFF. Using reference TRBV25-1 and TRBJ1-4 for the parts outside the CDR3, the full variable domain is EADIYQTPRYLVIGTGKKITLECSQTMGHDKMYWYQQDPGMELHLIHYSYGVNSTEKGDLSSESTVSRIRTEHFPLTLESARPSHTSQYLCASRGRAGEKLFFGSGTQLSVL.

This clonotype was recorded a few times. A much larger clonotype is one base distant, so this may be a read error. V and J are TRBV7-9 and TRBJ2-5; TRBD2 agrees at 13 bases. Germline trimming cut 6 bases from V and 1 base from J; bases unmatched to any gene: 8. This CDR3 contains 17 residues. Looked up from germline, CDR1 is SEHNR and CDR2 is FQNEAQ (reference sequence). The chain's CDR3 is CASSDPGTSGTQETQYF. The CDR3 nucleotides read TGTGCCAGCAGTGATCCGGGGACTAGCGGGACCCAAGAGACCCAGTACTTC.

This clonotype was detected ten times or more. This sequence joins TRBV3-1 and TRBJ2-2; D call uncertain. The V and J ends lost 4 bases and 7 bases respectively, with 19 bases between them. The CDR3 totals 16 residues. Germline V gives CDR1 LGHDT, CDR2 YNNKEL (reference sequence). The CDR3 nucleotides are TGTGCCAGCAGCCCCCCCCTTTTCGCGAGTGGCGGGGAGCTGTTTTTT. It yields the protein CASSPPLFASGGELFF.

Of note for this clonotype: A read error may account for a junction end that differs from germline. The rearrangement links TRBV19 to TRBJ1-2; no firm D call. Looked up from germline, CDR1 is LNHDA and CDR2 is SQIVND (reference sequence). The CDR3 totals 13 residues. CDR3 in amino acids: CASSIAFNSGYTF. The CDR3 DNA reads TGTGCCAGTAGTATTGCCTTCAACTCTGGCTACACCTTC.

Only a few counts were recorded for this clonotype. The CDR3 region is CASRDRGAASSPLHF. CDR3 bases: TGTGCCAGCAGGGACAGGGGGGCTGCGAGTTCACCCCTCCACTTT. J is TRBJ1-6 and V is TRBV25-1; 10 nucleotides line up with TRBD1. Germline V gene sequence: CDR1 MGHDK, CDR2 SYGVNS. This CDR3 is built from 15 residues. Trimming cost V 6 bases and J 9 bases; bases outside gene matches: 8.

This clonotype showed up many times. The chain employs TRBV27 and TRBJ1-2; D remains ambiguous. CDR1 and CDR2 (germline): MNHEY, SMNVEV (reference sequence). Trimming removed 0 bases from V and 2 bases from J, with 10 bases in between. The CDR3 spans 15 residues. In DNA, the CDR3 is TGTGCCAGCAGTTTATCAGCGCTCCGCAACTATGGCTACACCTTC. It yields the protein CASSLSALRNYGYTF.

There are many counts of this clonotype. CDR3 coding DNA: TGTGCCAGCAGTTATATCAGTTCGGGGAGAAACTATGGCTACACCTTC. Its protein product is CASSYISSGRNYGYTF. The rearrangement uses TRBV6-5 and TRBJ1-2; D ambiguous. The germline CDR1 and CDR2 sequences are MNHEY and SVGAGI. The V gene lost 3 bases and the J gene lost 2 bases, with 16 bases spanning the gap. This CDR3 has 16 amino acids.

The chain links TRBV20-1 to TRBJ1-1, with TRBD1 matching 11 bases. The CDR3 consists of 16 residues. Losses at the gene ends were 0 bases for V and 6 bases for J; bases not matched to a gene: 9. Germline V CDR1 and CDR2: DFQATT, SNEGSKA (reference sequence). CDR3 nucleotides: TGCAGTGCTAGAGATAGGGGGACAGGGGGAACATCTGAAGCTTTCTTT. Amino acid sequence: CSARDRGTGGTSEAFF.

This clonotype was seen a few times. The V call is TRBV9, the J call TRBJ2-6, with D hard to call. The germline gives CDR1 SGDLS, CDR2 YYNGEE. V lost 4 bases, J lost 0 bases, and 14 bases lay in between. The CDR3 has 17 amino acids. The CDR3 loop reads CASSLSEFRSGANVLTF. Here the CDR3 DNA reads TGTGCCAGCAGCTTATCGGAGTTCCGCTCTGGGGCCAACGTCCTGACTTTC.

The sample holds many counts of this clonotype. The rearrangement joins TRBV19 to TRBJ1-1, with no clear D. The germline CDR1 and CDR2 sequences are LNHDA and SQIVND (reference sequence). The CDR3 spans 13 residues. The V end was cut by 7 bases, the J end by 4 bases, with 13 bases between. This chain's CDR3 is CASTPSIATEAFF. The CDR3 region has the DNA TGTGCCAGTACCCCCTCTATTGCCACTGAAGCTTTCTTT.

This clonotype was observed at least ten times. V and J are TRBV11-3 and TRBJ1-1, with no clear D. This CDR3 spans 16 amino acids. Germline CDR1 SGHNT, CDR2 YENEEA. Trimming took 5 bases from V and 4 from J, leaving 20 bases between them. The CDR3 sequence: CASSPAWSGWVTEAFF. CDR3 sequence (DNA): TGTGCCAGCAGCCCCGCATGGTCGGGTTGGGTCACTGAAGCTTTCTTT.

This clonotype was seen repeatedly, ten times or more. The CDR3: CATISTGQGRSEQYV. In nucleotides, the CDR3 is TGTGCTACAATCTCCACAGGGCAAGGGAGGAGCGAGCAGTACGTC. This sequence joins TRBV28 and TRBJ2-7; D assignment may be TRBD1 or TRBD2 (6 bases each). This CDR3 has 15 amino acids. Germline V gene lookup returns CDR1 MDHEN and CDR2 SYDVKM.

The chain has TRBV5-8 and TRBJ1-2, with D possibly TRBD1 on 5 matching bases. The V end was cut by 4 bases, the J end by 3 bases, with 16 bases between. The CDR3 is 15 residues long. Per the germline V gene, CDR1 is SGHTS and CDR2 is YDEGEE. The CDR3 sequence: CASSRPGVGYYGYTF. CDR3 coding DNA: TGTGCCAGCAGCCGGCCGGGGGTGGGCTACTATGGCTACACCTTC.

Notes on this clonotype: A read error may produce the germline difference seen at one junction end. The chain links TRBV7-7 to TRBJ2-1; 13 positions match TRBD2. Germline CDR1 and CDR2: SSHAT and FNYEAQ (reference sequence). The CDR3 totals 17 residues. The CDR3 sequence is CASSLAPGLAGSNEQFF. In DNA form, the CDR3 reads TGTGCTAGCAGCTTAGCCCCGGGACTAGCGGGATCAAATGAGCAGTTCTTC.

Details on this clonotype: Possible read error: a much larger clone is one base away. The chain combines TRBV7-8 with TRBJ2-3; 7 bases are a match to TRBD2. V was clipped by 7 bases and J by 1 base; unmatched bases: 11. The CDR3 covers 16 residues. CDR1 and CDR2 (germline): SGHVS, FQNEAQ. The CDR3 spells CASNPRGAGGTDTQYF. Here the CDR3 DNA reads TGTGCCAGCAACCCCCGTGGGGCGGGAGGCACAGATACGCAGTATTTT.

Notes on this clonotype: One end of the junction does not line up with germline, which may come from a read error. The V call is TRBV5-1, the J call TRBJ1-3, with D possibly matching TRBD1 (5 bases). The germline CDR1 and CDR2 sequences are SGHRS and YFSETQ. The CDR3 runs 19 residues. CDR3 protein: CTSSLWGKPGPDSGNTIYF. DNA for the CDR3: TGCACCAGCAGCTTGTGGGGAAAACCGGGACCAGACTCTGGAAACACCATATATTTT.

This clonotype was recorded many times. This chain joins TRBV27 and TRBJ2-3; tentative D call: TRBD1 (6 bases). The V end lost 3 bases, the J end lost 1 base, and 14 bases lay between the germline ends. The CDR3 length is 16 residues. The germline gives CDR1 MNHEY, CDR2 SMNVEV (reference sequence). The CDR3 DNA reads as TGTGCCAGCAGTTTCTTGGGGGCCTCAGGCACAGATACGCAGTATTTT. Protein: CASSFLGASGTDTQYF.